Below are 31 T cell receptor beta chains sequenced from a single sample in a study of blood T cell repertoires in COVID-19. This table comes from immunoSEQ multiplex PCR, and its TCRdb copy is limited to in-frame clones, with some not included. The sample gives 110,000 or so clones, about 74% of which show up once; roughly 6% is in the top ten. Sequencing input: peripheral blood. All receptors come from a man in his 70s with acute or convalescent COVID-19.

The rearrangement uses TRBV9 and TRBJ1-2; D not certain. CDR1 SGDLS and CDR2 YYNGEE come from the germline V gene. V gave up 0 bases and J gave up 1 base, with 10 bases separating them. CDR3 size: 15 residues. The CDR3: CASSVGQAYNYGYTF. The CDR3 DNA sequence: TGTGCCAGCAGCGTAGGCCAAGCGTATAACTATGGCTACACCTTC.

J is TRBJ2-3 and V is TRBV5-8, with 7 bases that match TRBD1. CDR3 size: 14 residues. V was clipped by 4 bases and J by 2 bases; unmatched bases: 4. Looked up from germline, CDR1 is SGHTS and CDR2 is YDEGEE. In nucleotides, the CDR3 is TGTGCCAGCAGCCCGGGACAGACCACAGATACGCAGTATTTT. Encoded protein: CASSPGQTTDTQYF.

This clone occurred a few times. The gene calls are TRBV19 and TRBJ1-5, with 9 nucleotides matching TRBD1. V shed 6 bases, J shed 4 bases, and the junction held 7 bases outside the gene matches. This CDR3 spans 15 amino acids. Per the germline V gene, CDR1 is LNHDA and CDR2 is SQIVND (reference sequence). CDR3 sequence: CASRTRDRDNQPQHF. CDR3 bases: TGTGCCAGTAGAACCCGGGACAGGGATAATCAGCCCCAGCATTTT. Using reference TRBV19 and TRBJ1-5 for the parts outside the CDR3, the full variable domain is DGGITQSPKYLFRKEGQNVTLSCEQNLNHDAMYWYRQDPGQGLRLIYYSQIVNDFQKGDIAEGYSVSREKKESFPLTVTSAQKNPTAFYLCASRTRDRDNQPQHFGDGTRLSIL.

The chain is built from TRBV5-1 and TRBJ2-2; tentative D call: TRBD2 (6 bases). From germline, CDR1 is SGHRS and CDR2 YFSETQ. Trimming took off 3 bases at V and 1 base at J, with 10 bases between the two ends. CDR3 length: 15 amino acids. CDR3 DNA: TGCGCCAGCAGCTGGGAGGACGGGAACACCGGGGAGCTGTTTTTT. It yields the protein CASSWEDGNTGELFF.

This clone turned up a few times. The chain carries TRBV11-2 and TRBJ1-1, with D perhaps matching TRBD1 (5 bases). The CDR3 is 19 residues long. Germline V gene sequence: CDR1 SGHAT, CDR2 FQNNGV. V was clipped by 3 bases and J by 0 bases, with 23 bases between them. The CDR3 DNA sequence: TGTGCCAGCAGCTTGCCCCATCGGGGGTCCCCTTTTATGAACACTGAAGCTTTCTTT. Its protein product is CASSLPHRGSPFMNTEAFF.

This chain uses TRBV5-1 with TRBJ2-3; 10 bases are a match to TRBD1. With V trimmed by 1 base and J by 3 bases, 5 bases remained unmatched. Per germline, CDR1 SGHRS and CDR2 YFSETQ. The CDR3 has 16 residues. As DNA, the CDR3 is TGCGCCAGCAGCTTGTTGGGGACAGGGGTAACAGATACGCAGTATTTT. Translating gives CASSLLGTGVTDTQYF. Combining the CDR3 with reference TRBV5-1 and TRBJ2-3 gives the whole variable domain KAGVTQTPRYLIKTRGQQVTLSCSPISGHRSVSWYQQTPGQGLQFLFEYFSETQRNKGNFPGRFSGRQFSNSRSEMNVSTLELGDSALYLCASSLLGTGVTDTQYFGPGTRLTVL.

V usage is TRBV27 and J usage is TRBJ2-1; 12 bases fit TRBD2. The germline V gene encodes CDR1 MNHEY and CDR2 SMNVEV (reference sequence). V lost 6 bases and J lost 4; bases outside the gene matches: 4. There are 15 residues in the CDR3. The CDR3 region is CASREGLAGYNEQFF. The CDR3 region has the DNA TGTGCCAGCAGGGAGGGACTAGCGGGTTACAATGAGCAGTTCTTC.

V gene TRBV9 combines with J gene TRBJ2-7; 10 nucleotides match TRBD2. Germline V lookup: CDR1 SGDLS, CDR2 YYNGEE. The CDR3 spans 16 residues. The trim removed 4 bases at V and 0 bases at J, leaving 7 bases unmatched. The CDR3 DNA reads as TGTGCCAGCAGCTTAGCCCCTAGCGGGAGCTCCTACGAGCAGTACTTC. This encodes CASSLAPSGSSYEQYF.

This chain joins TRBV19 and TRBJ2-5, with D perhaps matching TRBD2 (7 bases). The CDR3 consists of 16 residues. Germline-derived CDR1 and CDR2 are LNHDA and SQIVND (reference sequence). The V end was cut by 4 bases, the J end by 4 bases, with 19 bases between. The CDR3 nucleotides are TGTGCCAGTAGTAGCAGGACTAGTCGAGGGGGAGAGACCCAGTACTTC. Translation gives CASSSRTSRGGETQYF.

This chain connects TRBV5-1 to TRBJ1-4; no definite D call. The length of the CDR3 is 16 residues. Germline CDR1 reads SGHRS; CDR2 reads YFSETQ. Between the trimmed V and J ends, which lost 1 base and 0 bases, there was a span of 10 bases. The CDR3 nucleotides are TGCGCCAGCAGCTTGACGGGGAGCGCAACTAATGAAAAACTGTTTTTT. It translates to CASSLTGSATNEKLFF.

In DNA, the CDR3 is TGTGCCAGCAACCCCCTAGCGGGAGGCGAGCAGTACTTC. Translation: CASNPLAGGEQYF. This sequence joins TRBV2 and TRBJ2-7; 11 positions match TRBD2. Germline CDR1 SNHLY, CDR2 FYNNEI. The CDR3 runs to 13 residues. V shed 7 bases, J shed 6 bases, and the junction held 5 bases outside the gene matches.

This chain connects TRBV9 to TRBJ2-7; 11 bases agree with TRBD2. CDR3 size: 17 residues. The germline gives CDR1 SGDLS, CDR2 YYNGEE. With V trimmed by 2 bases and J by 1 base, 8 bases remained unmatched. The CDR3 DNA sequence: TGTGCCAGCAGCGTGAGGGGTGGACTAGCGGGTTCCTACGAGCAGTACTTC. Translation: CASSVRGGLAGSYEQYF. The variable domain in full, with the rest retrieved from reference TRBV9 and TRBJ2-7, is DSGVTQTPKHLITATGQRVTLRCSPRSGDLSVYWYQQSLDQGLQFLIQYYNGEERAKGNILERFSAQQFPDLHSELNLSSLELGDSALYFCASSVRGGLAGSYEQYFGPGTRLTVT.

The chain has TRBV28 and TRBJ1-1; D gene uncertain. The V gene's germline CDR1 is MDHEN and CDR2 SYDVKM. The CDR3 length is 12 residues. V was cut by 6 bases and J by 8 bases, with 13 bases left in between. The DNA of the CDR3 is TGTGCCAGCAGACTTGGGCCGCTAGAAGCTTTCTTT. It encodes CASRLGPLEAFF.

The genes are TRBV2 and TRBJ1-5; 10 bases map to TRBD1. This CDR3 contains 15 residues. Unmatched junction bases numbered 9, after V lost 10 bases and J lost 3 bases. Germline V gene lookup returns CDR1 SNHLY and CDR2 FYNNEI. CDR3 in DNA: TGTGCCACCCGTCGGGACAGGGGAGTCAATCAGCCCCAGCATTTT. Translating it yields CATRRDRGVNQPQHF.

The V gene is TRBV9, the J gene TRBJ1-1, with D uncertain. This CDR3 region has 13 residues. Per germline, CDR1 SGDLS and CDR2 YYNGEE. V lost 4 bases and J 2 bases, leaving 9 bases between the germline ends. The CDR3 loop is CASSPDINTEAFF. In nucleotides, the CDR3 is TGTGCCAGCAGCCCCGACATTAACACTGAAGCTTTCTTT.

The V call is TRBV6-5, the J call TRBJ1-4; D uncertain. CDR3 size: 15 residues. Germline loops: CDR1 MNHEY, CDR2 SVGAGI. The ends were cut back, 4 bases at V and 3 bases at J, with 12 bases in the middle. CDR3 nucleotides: TGTGCCAGCAGTTCACACATAGCCTCTAATGAAAAACTGTTTTTT. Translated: CASSSHIASNEKLFF.

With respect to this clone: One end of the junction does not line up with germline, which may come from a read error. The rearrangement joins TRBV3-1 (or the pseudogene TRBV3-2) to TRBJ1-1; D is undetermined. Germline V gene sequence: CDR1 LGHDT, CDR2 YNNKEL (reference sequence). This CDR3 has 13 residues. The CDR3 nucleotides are TGTGCCAGCAGCCAGGGAGGGTTAACTGAAACTTTCTTT. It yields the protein CASSQGGLTETFF.

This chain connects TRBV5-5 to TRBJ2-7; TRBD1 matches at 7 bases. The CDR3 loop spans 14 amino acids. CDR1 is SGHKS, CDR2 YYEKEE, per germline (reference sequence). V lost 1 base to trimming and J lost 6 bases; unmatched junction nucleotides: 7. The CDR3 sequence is CASSLLGTAGEQYF. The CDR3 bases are TGTGCCAGCAGCTTGTTAGGGACAGCCGGCGAGCAGTACTTC.

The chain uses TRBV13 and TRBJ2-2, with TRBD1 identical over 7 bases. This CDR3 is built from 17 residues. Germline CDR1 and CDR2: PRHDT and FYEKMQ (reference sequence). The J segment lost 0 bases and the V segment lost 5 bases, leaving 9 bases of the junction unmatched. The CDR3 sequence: CASSRSPGTANTGELFF. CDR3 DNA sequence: TGTGCCAGCAGCCGATCCCCGGGGACAGCGAACACCGGGGAGCTGTTTTTT. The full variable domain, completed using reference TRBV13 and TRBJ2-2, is AAGVIQSPRHLIKEKRETATLKCYPIPRHDTVYWYQQGPGQDPQFLISFYEKMQSDKGSIPDRFSAQQFSDYHSELNMSSLELGDSALYFCASSRSPGTANTGELFFGEGSRLTVL.

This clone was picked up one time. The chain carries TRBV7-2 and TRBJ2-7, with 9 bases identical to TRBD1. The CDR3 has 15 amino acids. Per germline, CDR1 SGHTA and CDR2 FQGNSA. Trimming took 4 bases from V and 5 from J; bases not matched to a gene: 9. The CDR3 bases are TGTGCCAGCAGCTGGCCCGGGACAGGGTTCAACGAGCAGTACTTC. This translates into CASSWPGTGFNEQYF.

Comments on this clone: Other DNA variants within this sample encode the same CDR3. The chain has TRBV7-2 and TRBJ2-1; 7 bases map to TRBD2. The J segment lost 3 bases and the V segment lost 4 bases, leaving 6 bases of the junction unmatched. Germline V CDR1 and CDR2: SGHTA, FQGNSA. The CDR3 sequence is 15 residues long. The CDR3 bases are TGTGCCAGCAGCTCTAGCGGAGGCTTCTACAATGAGCAGTTCTTC. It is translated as CASSSSGGFYNEQFF.

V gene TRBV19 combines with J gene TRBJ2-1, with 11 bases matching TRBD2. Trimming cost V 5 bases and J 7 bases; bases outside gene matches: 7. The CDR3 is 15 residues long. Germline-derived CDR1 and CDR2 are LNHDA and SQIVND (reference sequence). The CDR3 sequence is CASSSEASGRNEQFF. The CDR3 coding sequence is TGTGCCAGTAGTTCTGAGGCTAGCGGGAGGAATGAGCAGTTCTTC.

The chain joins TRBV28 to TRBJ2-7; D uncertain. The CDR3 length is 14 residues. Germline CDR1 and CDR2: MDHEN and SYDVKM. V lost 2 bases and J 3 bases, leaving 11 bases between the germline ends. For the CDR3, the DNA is TGTGCCAGCAGTTTAACTGGTCAGGACTACGAGCAGTACTTC. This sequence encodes CASSLTGQDYEQYF.

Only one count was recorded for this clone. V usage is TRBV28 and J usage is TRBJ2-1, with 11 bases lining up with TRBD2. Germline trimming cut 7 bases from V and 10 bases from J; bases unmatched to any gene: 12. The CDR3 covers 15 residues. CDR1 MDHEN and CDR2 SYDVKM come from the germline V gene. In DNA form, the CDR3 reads TGTGCCAGCACCGATCCGGGACTAGCGGACGAAGAGCAGTTCTTC. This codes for CASTDPGLADEEQFF.

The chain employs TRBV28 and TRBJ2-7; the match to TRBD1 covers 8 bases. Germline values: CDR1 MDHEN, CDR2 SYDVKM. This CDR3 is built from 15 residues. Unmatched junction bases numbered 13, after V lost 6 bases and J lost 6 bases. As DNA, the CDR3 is TGTGCCAGCAGACCCACCGGGACAGGTTTTAGCGAGCAGTACTTC. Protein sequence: CASRPTGTGFSEQYF.

The CDR3 DNA follows: TGTGCCAGCAGCTCCTCGACAGAGCCCTACGAGCAGTACTTC. Translating gives CASSSSTEPYEQYF. The chain is built from TRBV7-3 and TRBJ2-7, with D perhaps TRBD1 (5 bases). The CDR3 sequence is 14 residues long. Trimming took 4 bases from V and 2 from J, leaving 12 bases between them. Germline lookup yields CDR1 SGHTA and CDR2 FQGTGA.

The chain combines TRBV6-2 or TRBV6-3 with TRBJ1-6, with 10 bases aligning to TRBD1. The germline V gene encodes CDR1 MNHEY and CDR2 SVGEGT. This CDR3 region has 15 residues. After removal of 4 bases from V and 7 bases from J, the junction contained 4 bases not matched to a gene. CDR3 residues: CASSSRTGGNSPLHF. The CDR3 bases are TGTGCCAGCAGTTCACGGACAGGGGGAAATTCACCCCTCCACTTT.

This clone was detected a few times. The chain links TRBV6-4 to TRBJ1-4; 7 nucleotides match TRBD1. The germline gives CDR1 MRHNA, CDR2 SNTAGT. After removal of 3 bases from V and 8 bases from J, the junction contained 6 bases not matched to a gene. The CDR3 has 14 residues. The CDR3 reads CASSEKGAREKLFF. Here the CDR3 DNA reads TGTGCCAGCAGTGAAAAGGGGGCGAGGGAAAAACTGTTTTTT.

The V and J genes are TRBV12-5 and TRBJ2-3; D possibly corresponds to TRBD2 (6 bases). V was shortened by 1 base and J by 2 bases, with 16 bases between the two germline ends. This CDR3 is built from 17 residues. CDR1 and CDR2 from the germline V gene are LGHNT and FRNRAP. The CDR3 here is CASGLGPDGGITDTQYF. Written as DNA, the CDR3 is TGTGCTAGTGGTTTGGGCCCGGACGGGGGAATCACAGATACGCAGTATTTT.

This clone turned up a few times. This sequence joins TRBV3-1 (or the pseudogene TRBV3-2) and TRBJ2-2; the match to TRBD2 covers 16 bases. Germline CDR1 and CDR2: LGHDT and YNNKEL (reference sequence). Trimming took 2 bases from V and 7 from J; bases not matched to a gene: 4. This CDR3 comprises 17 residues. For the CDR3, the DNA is TGTGCCAGCAGCCAACCGGGACTAGCGGGAGGGGTCGGGGAGCTGTTTTTT. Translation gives CASSQPGLAGGVGELFF.

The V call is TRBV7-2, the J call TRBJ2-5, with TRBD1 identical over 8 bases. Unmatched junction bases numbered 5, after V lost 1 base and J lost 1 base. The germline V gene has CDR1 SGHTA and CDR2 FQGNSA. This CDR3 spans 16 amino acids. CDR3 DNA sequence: TGTGCCAGCAGCTTAGGGATAACAGGGGGCCAAGAGACCCAGTACTTC. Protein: CASSLGITGGQETQYF.